This T cell receptor (beta chain) was identified during a study of blood T cells in healthy people across ages. Points from the study as a whole: Reliance upon unsorted PBMCs precluded definitive naive versus antigen-experienced comparison.

A second PCR of 7 to 11 cycles used a sample-barcoded 5' primer and a J-beta primer mix. Each cDNA was tagged by a template-switch adaptor containing 12 random nucleotides. TCRdb itself ran the 5' RACE reads through MiXCR, one entry per CDR3 protein. This sample carries some 1.5 million distinct CDR3 sequences, roughly two fifths of them seen once, and the ten largest clones take roughly 3.7%. With regard to this clonotype: Its antigen is still unknown.

Donors were systemically healthy Caucasian individuals from Russia aged 6 to 90 years. The TCR originated in a young woman in good health. The sample comprised blood.

The CDR3 region is CASSISVGLGLNEQYF. In DNA form, the CDR3 reads TGTGCCAGCAGCATAAGCGTAGGACTAGGTCTAAATGAGCAGTACTTC. This chain links TRBV14 with TRBJ2-5, with 7 bases aligning to TRBD2. With V trimmed by 5 bases and J by 11 bases, 20 bases remained unmatched. Germline V CDR1 and CDR2: SGHDN, FVKESK. This CDR3 has 16 residues.